This TCR beta chain was recorded in a study of T cells in narcolepsy. CDR1 SGHTA and CDR2 FQGNSA come from the germline V gene. The CDR3 covers 12 residues. Unmatched junction bases numbered 2, after V lost 6 bases and J lost 6 bases. General study points: HCRT-specific and TRIB2-specific autoreactive clonotypes appeared among same-patient CSF and blood CD4+ clonotypes. Reportedly, autoreactive clonotypes were serially detected in patients' blood but not controls'. In some patient and control memory CD4+ samples, autoreactive clones were absent.

To note about this clone: What it binds is not known.

Generated by immunoSEQ multiplex PCR, the TCRdb table keeps only in-frame clones and is missing some. The repertoire includes 35,000 to 40,000 clones, around 85% of them detected once, and roughly 1.7% sits in the top ten. The source is a human donor with narcolepsy. Sequencing was carried out using CD45RA- memory CD4+ T cells from PBMCs. The rearrangement links TRBV7-2 to TRBJ2-1; the match to TRBD1 covers 7 bases. CDR3: CASRYRGNEQFF. As DNA, the CDR3 is TGTGCCAGCAGATACAGGGGCAATGAGCAGTTCTTC.